The entry that follows covers one T cell receptor beta chain sequence. The sample originates from a study of blood T cell repertoires in COVID-19. Overall study context: Samples of COVID-19 (acute and convalescent) were obtained from the United States, Italy and Spain.

The CDR3 is 16 amino acids. Losses at the gene ends were 2 bases for V and 1 base for J; bases not matched to a gene: 0. Germline assignment: CDR1 KGHSH and CDR2 LQKENI. Sequencing was performed with immunoSEQ multiplex PCR; in TCRdb, only in-frame clones are kept and a portion is missing. The sample lists 70,000 to 75,000 clones; around 80% were seen once. Sequencing was done on a sample of peripheral blood. The rearrangement links TRBV18 to TRBJ2-5; 14 bases match TRBD2. This clonotype was sampled from a man aged 55 to 69 with active or convalescent COVID-19. CDR3 loop: CASSPGTSGGQETQYF. The CDR3 DNA sequence: TGTGCCAGCTCACCAGGGACTAGCGGGGGCCAAGAGACCCAGTACTTC.